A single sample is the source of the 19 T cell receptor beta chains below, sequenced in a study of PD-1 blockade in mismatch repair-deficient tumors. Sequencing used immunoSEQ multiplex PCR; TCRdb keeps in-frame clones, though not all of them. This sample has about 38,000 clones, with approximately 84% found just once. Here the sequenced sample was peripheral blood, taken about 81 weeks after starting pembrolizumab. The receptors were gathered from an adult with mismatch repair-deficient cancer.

CDR3 nucleotides: TGTGCCAGTAGTATATCGTACGGAGCGGCTAATGAAAAACTGTTTTTT. This codes for CASSISYGAANEKLFF. The chain couples TRBV19 to TRBJ1-4; no clear D gene. Trimming cost V 2 bases and J 3 bases, with 13 bases left between them. This CDR3 has 16 residues. The germline V gene encodes CDR1 LNHDA and CDR2 SQIVND (reference sequence). The full variable domain, in which reference TRBV19 and TRBJ1-4 provide the parts outside the CDR3, is DGGITQSPKYLFRKEGQNVTLSCEQNLNHDAMYWYRQDPGQGLRLIYYSQIVNDFQKGDIAEGYSVSREKKESFPLTVTSAQKNPTAFYLCASSISYGAANEKLFFGSGTQLSVL.

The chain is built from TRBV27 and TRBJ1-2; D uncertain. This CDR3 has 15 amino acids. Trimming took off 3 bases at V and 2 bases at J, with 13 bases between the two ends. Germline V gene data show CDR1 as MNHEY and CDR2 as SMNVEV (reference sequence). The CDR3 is CASSLGGLGNYGYTF. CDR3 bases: TGTGCCAGCAGTTTGGGAGGGTTGGGGAACTATGGCTACACCTTC.

The CDR3 coding sequence is TGTGCCAGCAGTCCCGGGACAGGGGGCTTGAAGAAAGAGACCCAGTACTTC. Encoded protein: CASSPGTGGLKKETQYF. V usage is TRBV5-6 and J usage is TRBJ2-5; TRBD1 agrees at 12 bases. This CDR3 is 17 amino acids long. From germline, CDR1 is SGHDT and CDR2 YYEEEE. V shed 5 bases and J 3 bases; nucleotides not matched to a gene: 11.

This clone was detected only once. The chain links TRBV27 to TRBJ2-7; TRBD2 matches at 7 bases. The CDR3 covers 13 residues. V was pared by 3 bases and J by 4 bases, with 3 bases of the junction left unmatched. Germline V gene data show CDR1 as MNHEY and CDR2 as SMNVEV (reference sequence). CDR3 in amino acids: CASSLGLSYEQYF. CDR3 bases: TGTGCCAGCAGTTTGGGACTATCGTACGAGCAGTACTTC.

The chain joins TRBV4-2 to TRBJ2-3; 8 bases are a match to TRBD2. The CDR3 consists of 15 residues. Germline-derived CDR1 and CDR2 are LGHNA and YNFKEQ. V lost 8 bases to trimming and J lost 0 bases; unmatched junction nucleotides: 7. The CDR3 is CASRAGRGSTDTQYF. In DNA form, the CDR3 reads TGTGCCAGCCGGGCCGGGAGGGGGAGCACAGATACGCAGTATTTT.

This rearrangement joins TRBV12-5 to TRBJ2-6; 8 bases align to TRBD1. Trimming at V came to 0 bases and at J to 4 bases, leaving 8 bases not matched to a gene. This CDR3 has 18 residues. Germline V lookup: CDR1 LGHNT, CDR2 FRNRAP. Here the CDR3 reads CASGLVRQGATGANVLTF. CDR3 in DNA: TGTGCTAGTGGTTTGGTACGGCAGGGGGCTACAGGGGCCAACGTCCTGACTTTC.

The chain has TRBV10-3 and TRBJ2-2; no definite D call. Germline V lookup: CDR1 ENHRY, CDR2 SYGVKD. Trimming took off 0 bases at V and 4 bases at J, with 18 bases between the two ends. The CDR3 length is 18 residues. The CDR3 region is CAISESSVLGPGTGELFF. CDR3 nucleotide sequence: TGTGCCATCAGTGAGTCGAGTGTGTTGGGTCCGGGCACCGGGGAGCTGTTTTTT.

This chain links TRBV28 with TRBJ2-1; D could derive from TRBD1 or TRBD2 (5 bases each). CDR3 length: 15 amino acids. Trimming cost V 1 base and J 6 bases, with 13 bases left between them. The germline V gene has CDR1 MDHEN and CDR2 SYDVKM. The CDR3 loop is CASSLSGSRGNEQFF. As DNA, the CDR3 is TGTGCCAGCAGTTTATCAGGGAGCCGCGGCAATGAGCAGTTCTTC.

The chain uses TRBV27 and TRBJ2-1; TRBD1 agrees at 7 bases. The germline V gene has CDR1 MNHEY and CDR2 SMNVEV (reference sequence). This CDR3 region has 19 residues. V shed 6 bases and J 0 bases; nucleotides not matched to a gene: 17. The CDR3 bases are TGTGCCAGCAGCACTGCGGGTTTACAGGGGATGAGCTCCTACAATGAGCAGTTCTTC. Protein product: CASSTAGLQGMSSYNEQFF.

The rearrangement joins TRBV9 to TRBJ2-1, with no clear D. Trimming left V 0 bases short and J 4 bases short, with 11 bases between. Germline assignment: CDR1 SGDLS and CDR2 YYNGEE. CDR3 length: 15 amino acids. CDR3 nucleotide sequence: TGTGCCAGCAGCGTAGCAATCTCCTCATACAATGAGCAGTTCTTC. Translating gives CASSVAISSYNEQFF. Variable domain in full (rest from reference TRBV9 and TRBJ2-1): DSGVTQTPKHLITATGQRVTLRCSPRSGDLSVYWYQQSLDQGLQFLIQYYNGEERAKGNILERFSAQQFPDLHSELNLSSLELGDSALYFCASSVAISSYNEQFFGPGTRLTVL.

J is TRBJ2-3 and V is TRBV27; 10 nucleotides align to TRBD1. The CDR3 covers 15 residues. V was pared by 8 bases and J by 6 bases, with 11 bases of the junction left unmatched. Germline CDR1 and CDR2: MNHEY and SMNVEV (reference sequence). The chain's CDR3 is CASRSGTGALDTQYF. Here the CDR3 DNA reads TGTGCCAGCCGATCCGGGACAGGGGCCCTGGATACGCAGTATTTT.

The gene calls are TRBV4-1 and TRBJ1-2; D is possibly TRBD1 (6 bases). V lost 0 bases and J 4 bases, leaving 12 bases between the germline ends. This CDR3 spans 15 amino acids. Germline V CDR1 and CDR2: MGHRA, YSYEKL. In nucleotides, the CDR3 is TGCGCCAGCAGCCAAGAAGGGGGAGGGAGCTATGGCTACACCTTC. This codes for CASSQEGGGSYGYTF.

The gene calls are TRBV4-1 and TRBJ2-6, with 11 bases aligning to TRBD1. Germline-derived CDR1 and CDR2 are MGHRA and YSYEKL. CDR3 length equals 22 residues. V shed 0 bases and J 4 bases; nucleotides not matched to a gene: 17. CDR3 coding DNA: TGCGCCAGCAGCCAAGATAGAGCTGACCGGGACAGGGGGACCGTGGGGGCCAACGTCCTGACTTTC. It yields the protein CASSQDRADRDRGTVGANVLTF.

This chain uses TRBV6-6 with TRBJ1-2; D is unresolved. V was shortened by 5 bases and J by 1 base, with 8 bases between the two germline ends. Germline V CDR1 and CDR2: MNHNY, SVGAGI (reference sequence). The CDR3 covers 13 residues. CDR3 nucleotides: TGTGCCAGCAGTCCGGAGTTTAACTATGGCTACACCTTC. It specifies CASSPEFNYGYTF.

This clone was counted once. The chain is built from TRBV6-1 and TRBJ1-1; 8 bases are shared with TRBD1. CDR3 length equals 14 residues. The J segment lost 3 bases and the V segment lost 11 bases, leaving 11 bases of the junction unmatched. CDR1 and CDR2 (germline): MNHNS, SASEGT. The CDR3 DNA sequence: TGTGCCGACGACAGCGGGACAGGAGACACTGAAGCTTTCTTT. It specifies CADDSGTGDTEAFF.

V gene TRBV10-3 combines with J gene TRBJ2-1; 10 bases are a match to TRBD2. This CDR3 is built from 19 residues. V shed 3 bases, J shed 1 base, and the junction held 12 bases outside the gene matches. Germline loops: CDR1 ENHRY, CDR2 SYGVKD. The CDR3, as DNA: TGTGCCATCAGTGACCTATGGGCTAGCGGGAGTTTGTCCTACAATGAGCAGTTCTTC. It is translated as CAISDLWASGSLSYNEQFF.

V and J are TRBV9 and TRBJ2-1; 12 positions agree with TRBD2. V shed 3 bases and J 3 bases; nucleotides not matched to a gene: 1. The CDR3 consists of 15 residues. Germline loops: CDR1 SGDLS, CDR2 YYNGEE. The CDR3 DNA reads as TGTGCCAGCAGCGCACTAGCGGGGGGCTACAATGAGCAGTTCTTC. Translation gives CASSALAGGYNEQFF. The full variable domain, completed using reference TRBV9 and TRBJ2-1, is DSGVTQTPKHLITATGQRVTLRCSPRSGDLSVYWYQQSLDQGLQFLIQYYNGEERAKGNILERFSAQQFPDLHSELNLSSLELGDSALYFCASSALAGGYNEQFFGPGTRLTVL.

CDR3 coding DNA: TGTGCCAGCAGCGAATCGACTGGGACCTCTCACGAGCAGTACTTC. Translated, it gives CASSESTGTSHEQYF. The chain recombines TRBV5-4 with TRBJ2-7; either TRBD1 or TRBD2 may supply D (5 bases each). The V end was cut by 4 bases, the J end by 5 bases, with 19 bases between. Germline CDR1 and CDR2: SGHNT and YYREEE (reference sequence). The CDR3 is made up of 15 amino acids.

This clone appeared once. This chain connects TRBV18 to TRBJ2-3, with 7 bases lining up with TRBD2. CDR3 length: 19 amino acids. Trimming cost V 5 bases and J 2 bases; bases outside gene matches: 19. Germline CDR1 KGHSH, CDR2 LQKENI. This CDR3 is CASSSLGPQGGEPTDTQYF. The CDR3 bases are TGTGCCAGCTCAAGTTTGGGCCCCCAGGGAGGGGAACCCACAGATACGCAGTATTTT. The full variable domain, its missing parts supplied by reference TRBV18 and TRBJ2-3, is NAGVMQNPRHLVRRRGQEARLRCSPMKGHSHVYWYRQLPEEGLKFMVYLQKENIIDESGMPKERFSAEFPKEGPSILRIQQVVRGDSAAYFCASSSLGPQGGEPTDTQYFGPGTRLTVL.